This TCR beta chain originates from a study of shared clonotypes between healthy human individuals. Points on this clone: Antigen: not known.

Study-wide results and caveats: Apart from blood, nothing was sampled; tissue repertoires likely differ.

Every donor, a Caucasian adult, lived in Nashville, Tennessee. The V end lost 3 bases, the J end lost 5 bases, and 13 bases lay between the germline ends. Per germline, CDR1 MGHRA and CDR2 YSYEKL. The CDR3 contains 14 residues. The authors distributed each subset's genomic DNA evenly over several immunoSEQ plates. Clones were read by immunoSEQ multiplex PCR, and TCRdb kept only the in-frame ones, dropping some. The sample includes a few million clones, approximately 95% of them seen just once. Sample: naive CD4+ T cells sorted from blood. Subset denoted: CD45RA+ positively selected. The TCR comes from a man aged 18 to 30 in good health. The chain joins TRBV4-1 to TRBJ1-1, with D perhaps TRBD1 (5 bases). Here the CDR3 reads CASSHMGKGTEAFF. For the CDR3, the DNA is TGCGCCAGCAGCCACATGGGGAAGGGGACTGAAGCTTTCTTT.